This entry describes one T cell receptor beta chain. Its specificity is not known. Profiled with immunoSEQ multiplex PCR; TCRdb holds only in-frame clones, not every one. The sample lists approximately 20,000 clones; roughly 82% were seen once. The sample comes from a study of T cell clonotyping in hematopoietic cell transplantation. Study-wide background: Cytoreduction preceded collection of pretransplant recipient samples. Study results and limitations: Pathologically expanded recipient clonotypes increased progressively from day 30 to day 180 as diversity fell. Higher Inverse Simpson Index values in graft donor and pretransplant recipient predicted broader posttransplant TCR diversity. Few recipient clonotypes overlapped donors; over 95% were de novo at given depth.

The CDR3 contains 16 residues. The V and J ends lost 0 bases and 5 bases, in that order; junction bases with no gene match: 6. From germline, CDR1 is SGDLS and CDR2 YYNGEE. Time point indicated: recipient sample about 28 days before transplant, after cytoreduction. This rearrangement joins TRBV9 to TRBJ2-1, with TRBD2 matching 9 bases. This clonotype was sampled from a middle-aged man with acute myeloid leukemia. Some clones in this sample may be carry-over from other donors' samples. Sequencing used peripheral blood mononuclear cells, obtained before stem cell transplant. The CDR3: CASSVVGGGAHNEQFF. CDR3 bases: TGTGCCAGCAGCGTAGTGGGCGGGGGGGCCCACAATGAGCAGTTCTTC. The full variable domain, completed using reference TRBV9 and TRBJ2-1, is DSGVTQTPKHLITATGQRVTLRCSPRSGDLSVYWYQQSLDQGLQFLIQYYNGEERAKGNILERFSAQQFPDLHSELNLSSLELGDSALYFCASSVVGGGAHNEQFFGPGTRLTVL.